The entry that follows covers one T cell receptor (beta chain) sequence. Its antigen is not identified. Assay: immunoSEQ multiplex PCR; the TCRdb copy retains only in-frame clones and omits some. This table holds roughly 130,000 clones, about 91% found once. The record originates from a study of T cell responses to AZD1222 COVID-19 vaccine. Trimming at V came to 4 bases and at J to 2 bases, leaving 4 bases not matched to a gene. Germline CDR1 is SGHVS and CDR2 is FQNEAQ. This CDR3 region has 14 residues. Study findings and constraints: Most donors were white British and more were female, and clonal diversity was possibly underestimated. In all cases, repertoires were sampled only after the peak T cell response.

J is TRBJ1-2 and V is TRBV7-8, with 7 positions matching TRBD1. This clonotype originated in an adult in good health. Sample: peripheral blood, taken on day 0 of AZD1222 vaccination. The CDR3 DNA sequence: TGTGCCAGCAGCTCCACAGGGGCCAACTATGGCTACACCTTC. Its protein is CASSSTGANYGYTF. Variable domain in full (rest from reference TRBV7-8 and TRBJ1-2): GAGVSQSPRYKVAKRGQDVALRCDPISGHVSLFWYQQALGQGPEFLTYFQNEAQLDKSGLPSDRFFAERPEGSVSTLKIQRTQQEDSAVYLCASSSTGANYGYTFGSGTRLTVV.